One and the same sample provided the 2 T cell receptor beta chains below, sequenced in a study of shared clonotypes between healthy human individuals. Generated by immunoSEQ multiplex PCR, the TCRdb table keeps only in-frame clones and is missing some. Of about 1.5 million clones listed, 95% to 99% are singletons. The sample taken for sequencing was naive CD4+ T cells sorted from blood. Noted subset: CD45RA+ positively selected. The receptors shown here come from a young man in good health.

The chain links TRBV7-7 to TRBJ2-1; D remains unclear. Trimming took 2 bases from V and 4 from J, leaving 12 bases between them. The CDR3 loop spans 15 amino acids. Germline V gene lookup returns CDR1 SSHAT and CDR2 FNYEAQ (reference sequence). DNA of the CDR3: TGTGCCAGCAGCTTATCCCCAGCGCTTTACAATGAGCAGTTCTTC. This gives the protein CASSLSPALYNEQFF.

This chain uses TRBV2 with TRBJ1-4; 7 nucleotides line up with TRBD1. CDR3 length equals 15 residues. Per germline, CDR1 SNHLY and CDR2 FYNNEI. V was pared by 6 bases and J by 3 bases, with 7 bases of the junction left unmatched. The CDR3 protein is CASRKYRGPNEKLFF. CDR3 nucleotide sequence: TGTGCCAGCAGAAAATACAGGGGCCCTAATGAAAAACTGTTTTTT.